The source of this T cell receptor (beta chain) is a study of blood T cell repertoires in COVID-19. Overall study: Donors in the United States, Italy and Spain gave samples during acute or convalescent COVID-19. T cells, B-cell-depleted T cells, or PBMCs provided the cDNA or gDNA that served as material.

The germline CDR1 and CDR2 sequences are MDHEN and SYDVKM. The CDR3 sequence is 14 residues long. Between the trimmed V and J ends, which lost 6 bases and 9 bases, there was a span of 15 bases. Only in-frame clones appear in the TCRdb table, and some are missing; sequencing was by immunoSEQ multiplex PCR. This sample has about 200,000 clones; roughly 88% occur once, and the top ten carry 3% to 3.5%. This receptor was identified in a man aged 55 to 70 with acute or convalescent COVID-19. The rearrangement links TRBV28 to TRBJ1-6; tentatively, D is TRBD1 (5 bases). Sequencing was performed on peripheral blood. CDR3 nucleotide sequence: TGTGCCAGCAGGTTCGGGGGTAGTGGTTCACCCCTCCACTTT. Amino acids: CASRFGGSGSPLHF.